This T cell receptor (beta chain) comes out of a study of CD8 T cells in cerebrospinal fluid in Alzheimer's disease. Study-level results: Healthy subjects less often had a clone of at least 3% than Alzheimer's patients. Compared with controls, mild cognitive impairment or Alzheimer's disease patients showed higher maximum CSF clone percentages. Finding EBV-specific TCRs in cerebrospinal fluid does not show EBV causes Alzheimer's disease.

CSF cells were profiled by 10X single-cell V(D)J and 5' expression. TCRdb re-analyzed the 10x single-cell sequencing reads; it lists each CDR3 protein once, without DNA. The sample has approximately 1,000 distinct CDR3 sequences. This clonotype is classed as large by frequency. Its target is unknown. The CDR3 covers 13 residues. Looked up from germline, CDR1 is KGHSH and CDR2 is LQKENI. The V and J genes are TRBV18 and TRBJ1-1; TCRdb returns TRBD1, unconfirmable since there is no DNA. This TCR was recovered from a human donor in good health. The sequenced material came from cerebrospinal fluid. The CDR3 protein is CASSPSGDTEAFF.